Each of the 18 T cell receptor beta chains below was sequenced from the same sample in a study of blood T cell repertoires in COVID-19. The assay was immunoSEQ multiplex PCR, and TCRdb's table has in-frame clones only and misses some. The data hold 250,000 to 300,000 clones, with 88% observed a single time. Sequences were obtained from peripheral blood. Receptors originate from a woman younger than 45 with COVID-19, enrolled during active disease.

The rearrangement links TRBV19 to TRBJ2-2; a possible D gene is TRBD1 (6 bases). Looked up from germline, CDR1 is LNHDA and CDR2 is SQIVND (reference sequence). V lost 9 bases and J 1 base, leaving 9 bases between the germline ends. The CDR3 has 13 residues. In DNA form, the CDR3 reads TGTGCCAGCACCAGGGGGAACACCGGGGAGCTGTTTTTT. This sequence encodes CASTRGNTGELFF.

The chain combines TRBV6-1 with TRBJ2-1; D gene unclear. The germline V and J ends were trimmed by 2 bases and 4 bases, with 3 bases remaining between them. CDR3 size: 12 residues. In germline, CDR1 is MNHNS, CDR2 SASEGT. The DNA for the CDR3 is TGTGCCAGCAGTGAACTTTACAATGAGCAGTTCTTC. It codes for CASSELYNEQFF.

This chain uses TRBV5-4 with TRBJ1-3; no clear D. V lost 0 bases, J lost 0 bases, and 10 bases lay in between. CDR3 size: 16 residues. Looked up from germline, CDR1 is SGHNT and CDR2 is YYREEE (reference sequence). The CDR3 bases are TGTGCCAGCAGCTTGGGGCGACAAAGCTCTGGAAACACCATATATTTT. Its translation is CASSLGRQSSGNTIYF.

The chain carries TRBV4-2 and TRBJ2-1; D not resolved. From germline, CDR1 is LGHNA and CDR2 YNFKEQ. The V end lost 0 bases, the J end lost 8 bases, and 8 bases lay between the germline ends. The CDR3 loop spans 13 amino acids. DNA for the CDR3: TGTGCCAGCAGCCAAGACCCCGACTATGAGCAGTTCTTC. It specifies CASSQDPDYEQFF.

This clone has only a few counts. The V gene is TRBV5-1, the J gene TRBJ2-2; 9 bases align to TRBD2. Germline trimming cut 0 bases from V and 0 bases from J; bases unmatched to any gene: 0. This CDR3 region has 16 residues. In germline, CDR1 is SGHRS, CDR2 YFSETQ. This CDR3 is CASSLGLAANTGELFF. In DNA form, the CDR3 reads TGCGCCAGCAGCTTGGGACTAGCGGCGAACACCGGGGAGCTGTTTTTT.

V usage is TRBV3-1 (or the pseudogene TRBV3-2) and J usage is TRBJ2-1; D is perhaps TRBD1 (7 bases). The germline V gene encodes CDR1 LGHDT and CDR2 YNNKEL (reference sequence). Trimming removed 8 bases at V and 7 bases at J, with 9 bases between. The CDR3 is 11 residues long. CDR3 sequence (DNA): TGTGCCAGCCAGGGGGGTAATGAGCAGTTCTTC. The encoded protein is CASQGGNEQFF.

The J gene is TRBJ1-1, the V gene TRBV5-5; 8 nucleotides align to TRBD1. The V and J ends lost 3 bases and 4 bases, in that order; junction bases with no gene match: 11. The CDR3 sequence is 16 residues long. Germline V gene sequence: CDR1 SGHKS, CDR2 YYEKEE (reference sequence). CDR3 residues: CASSSQGVGHVTEAFF. DNA of the CDR3: TGTGCCAGCAGCTCACAGGGGGTGGGACATGTCACTGAAGCTTTCTTT.

The genes are TRBV29-1 and TRBJ2-1, with a weak D call TRBD2 (5 bases). Germline lookup yields CDR1 SQVTM and CDR2 ANQGSEA. The ends were cut back, 2 bases at V and 2 bases at J, with 16 bases in the middle. CDR3 length: 16 amino acids. The CDR3, as DNA: TGCAGCGTTGAACCCTCCGAGGGCAGCCCCTACAATGAGCAGTTCTTC. Its translation is CSVEPSEGSPYNEQFF.

This chain uses TRBV5-1 with TRBJ1-4; D ambiguous. V was cut by 0 bases and J by 0 bases, with 12 bases left in between. The CDR3 sequence is 17 residues long. The germline V gene encodes CDR1 SGHRS and CDR2 YFSETQ. DNA for the CDR3: TGCGCCAGCAGCTTGGGGGCCGGCGCTGCAACTAATGAAAAACTGTTTTTT. As protein: CASSLGAGAATNEKLFF.

This clone was counted once. V gene TRBV25-1 combines with J gene TRBJ2-7, with 7 bases fitting TRBD1. There are 11 residues in the CDR3. Germline lookup yields CDR1 MGHDK and CDR2 SYGVNS. V lost 10 bases to trimming and J lost 4 bases; unmatched junction nucleotides: 4. The CDR3 reads CATSQGYEQYF. CDR3 in DNA: TGTGCCACCTCACAGGGGTACGAGCAGTACTTC.

This clone has a single count. This chain joins TRBV5-1 and TRBJ2-5; the match to TRBD1 covers 8 bases. There are 14 residues in the CDR3. V shed 5 bases, J shed 4 bases, and the junction held 7 bases outside the gene matches. Looked up from germline, CDR1 is SGHRS and CDR2 is YFSETQ. The CDR3 spells CASRSGQGAETQYF. The CDR3 coding sequence is TGCGCCAGCAGGTCAGGGCAGGGGGCAGAGACCCAGTACTTC. The variable domain in full, with the rest retrieved from reference TRBV5-1 and TRBJ2-5, is KAGVTQTPRYLIKTRGQQVTLSCSPISGHRSVSWYQQTPGQGLQFLFEYFSETQRNKGNFPGRFSGRQFSNSRSEMNVSTLELGDSALYLCASRSGQGAETQYFGPGTRLLVL.

This clone was picked up one time. The chain joins TRBV5-4 to TRBJ2-5; D remains ambiguous. The CDR3 runs to 13 residues. Germline loops: CDR1 SGHNT, CDR2 YYREEE (reference sequence). The ends were cut back, 0 bases at V and 4 bases at J, with 7 bases in the middle. This CDR3 reads CASSLAERETQYF. The CDR3 DNA follows: TGTGCCAGCAGCTTGGCCGAGAGAGAGACCCAGTACTTC.

The chain links TRBV30 to TRBJ1-2; no clear D. Germline CDR1 GTSNPN, CDR2 SVGIG (reference sequence). V was shortened by 1 base and J by 8 bases, with 8 bases between the two germline ends. The CDR3 consists of 11 residues. The CDR3: CAWSAGVGYTF. The DNA for the CDR3 is TGTGCCTGGAGTGCCGGGGTAGGCTACACCTTC.

V is TRBV9 and J is TRBJ2-7; D is uncertain. Germline CDR1 reads SGDLS; CDR2 reads YYNGEE. Deletions cut 4 bases from V and 1 base from J, with 9 bases between. The CDR3 is 13 residues long. Here the CDR3 DNA reads TGTGCCAGCAGCCCTCGTTTGTCCTACGAGCAGTACTTC. Its translation is CASSPRLSYEQYF.

This chain links TRBV6-2 or TRBV6-3 with TRBJ2-1; TRBD2 agrees at 7 bases. The CDR3 covers 15 residues. V trimming: 6 bases; J trimming: 2 bases; junction bases outside the gene matches: 7. Germline CDR1 and CDR2: MNHEY and SVGEGT. In DNA, the CDR3 is TGTGCCAGCAGCTATCAGGCGGGGGCCTACAATGAGCAGTTCTTC. Its protein is CASSYQAGAYNEQFF.

This chain uses TRBV28 with TRBJ1-1; D gene ambiguous. Germline V CDR1 and CDR2: MDHEN, SYDVKM. V was pared by 7 bases and J by 4 bases, with 16 bases between. The length of the CDR3 is 14 residues. CDR3 sequence reads: CASTQRGSATEAFF. The CDR3 region has the DNA TGTGCCAGCACCCAACGGGGTAGTGCCACTGAAGCTTTCTTT.

The genes are TRBV29-1 and TRBJ2-7; TRBD2 matches at 7 bases. Looked up from germline, CDR1 is SQVTM and CDR2 is ANQGSEA. The CDR3 runs 13 residues. The trim removed 3 bases at V and 3 bases at J, leaving 5 bases unmatched. The CDR3, as DNA: TGCAGCGTTGAGGGGGGACTATTCTACGAGCAGTACTTC. Its translation: CSVEGGLFYEQYF.

This rearrangement joins TRBV9 to TRBJ1-1; D is unresolved. Trimming pared 0 bases from V and 7 bases from J, leaving 13 bases between. Germline loops: CDR1 SGDLS, CDR2 YYNGEE. The CDR3 is 14 residues long. The CDR3 loop reads CASSVVLREGEAFF. CDR3 sequence (DNA): TGTGCCAGCAGCGTAGTATTAAGGGAGGGTGAAGCTTTCTTT.